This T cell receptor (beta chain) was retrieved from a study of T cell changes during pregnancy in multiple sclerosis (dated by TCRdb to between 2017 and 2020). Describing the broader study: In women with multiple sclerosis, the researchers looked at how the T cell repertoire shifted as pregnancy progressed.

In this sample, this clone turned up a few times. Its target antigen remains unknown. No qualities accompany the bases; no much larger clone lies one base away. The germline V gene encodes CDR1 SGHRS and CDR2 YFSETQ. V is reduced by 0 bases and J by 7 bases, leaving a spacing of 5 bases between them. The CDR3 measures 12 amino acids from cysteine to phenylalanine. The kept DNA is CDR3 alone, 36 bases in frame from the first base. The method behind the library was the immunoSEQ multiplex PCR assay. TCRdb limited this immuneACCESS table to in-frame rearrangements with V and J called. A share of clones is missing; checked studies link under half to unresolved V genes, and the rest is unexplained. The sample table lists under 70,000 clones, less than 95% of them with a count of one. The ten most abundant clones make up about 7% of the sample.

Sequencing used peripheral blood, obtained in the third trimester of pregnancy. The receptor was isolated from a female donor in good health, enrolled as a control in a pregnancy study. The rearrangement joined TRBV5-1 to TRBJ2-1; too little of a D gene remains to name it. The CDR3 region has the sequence CASSLGVNEQFF. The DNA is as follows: TGCGCCAGCAGCTTGGGTGTAAATGAGCAGTTCTTC.